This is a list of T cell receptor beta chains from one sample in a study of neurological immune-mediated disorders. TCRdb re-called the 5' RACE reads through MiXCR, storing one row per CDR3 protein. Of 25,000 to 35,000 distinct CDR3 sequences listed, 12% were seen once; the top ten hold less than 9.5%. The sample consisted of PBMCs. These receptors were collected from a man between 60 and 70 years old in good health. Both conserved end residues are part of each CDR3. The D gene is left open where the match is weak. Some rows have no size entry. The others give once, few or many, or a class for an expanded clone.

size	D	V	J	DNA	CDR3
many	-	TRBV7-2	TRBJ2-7	TGTGCCAGCAGCTTCCGCCGGGGCGCGGTCGAGCAGTACTTC	CASSFRRGAVEQYF
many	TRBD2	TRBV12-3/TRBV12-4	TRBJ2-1	TGTGCCAGCAGTTTTCTAGCGGGAACAGAGCAGTTCTTC	CASSFLAGTEQFF
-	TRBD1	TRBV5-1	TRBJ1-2	TGCGCCAGCAGCTTCGCGGACAGGGGGGGTGGCTACACCTTC	CASSFADRGGGYTF
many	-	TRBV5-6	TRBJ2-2	TGTGCCAGCAGCCTGCCGGGGTCGGGGCAAACCGGGGAGCTGTTTTTT	CASSLPGSGQTGELFF
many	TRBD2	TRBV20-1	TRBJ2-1	TGCAGTGCTAGAGATACACTAGCGTCCTACAATGAGCAGTTCTTC	CSARDTLASYNEQFF
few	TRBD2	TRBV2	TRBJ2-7	TGTGCCAGCAGTGAACTAGCGGGAGGCGAGCAGTACTTC	CASSELAGGEQYF
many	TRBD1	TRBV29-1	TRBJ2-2	TGCAGCGTCAGCACAGGGGGCACCGGGGAGCTGTTTTTT	CSVSTGGTGELFF
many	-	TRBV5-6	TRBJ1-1	TGTGCCAGCAGCTTGGAGGCAGGTGGAACCACTGAAGCTTTCTTT	CASSLEAGGTTEAFF
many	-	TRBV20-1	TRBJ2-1	TGCAGTGCTAGCTTCCACCCCCAACCTCTAGCGAACTACAATGAGCAGTTCTTC	CSASFHPQPLANYNEQFF
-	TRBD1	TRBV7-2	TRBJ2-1	TGTGCCAGCAGCTTATGGGTGGGACAGGGTTATAGCTCCTACAATGAGCAGTTCTTC	CASSLWVGQGYSSYNEQFF
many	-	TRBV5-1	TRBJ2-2	TGCGCCAGCGGACCTAGAGGGGCGGGCACCGGGGAGCTGTTTTTT	CASGPRGAGTGELFF
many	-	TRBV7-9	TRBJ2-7	TGTGCCAGCACCAGCGAGGGCATCGAGCAGTACTTC	CASTSEGIEQYF
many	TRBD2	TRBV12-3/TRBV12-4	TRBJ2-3	TGTGCCAGCAGTTTCGTCGGACTAGGGGCAGATACGCAGTATTTT	CASSFVGLGADTQYF
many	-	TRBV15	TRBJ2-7	TGTGCCACCAGCAGAGACTGGGGCTACTACGAGCAGTACTTC	CATSRDWGYYEQYF
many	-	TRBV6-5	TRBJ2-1	TGTGCCAGCAGTTACTCGTGGGGCCGCCCCTACAATGAGCAGTTCTTC	CASSYSWGRPYNEQFF
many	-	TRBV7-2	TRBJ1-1	TGTGCCAGCAGCCCACCGCCGGTGCGGTACGAAGCTTTCTTT	CASSPPPVRYEAFF